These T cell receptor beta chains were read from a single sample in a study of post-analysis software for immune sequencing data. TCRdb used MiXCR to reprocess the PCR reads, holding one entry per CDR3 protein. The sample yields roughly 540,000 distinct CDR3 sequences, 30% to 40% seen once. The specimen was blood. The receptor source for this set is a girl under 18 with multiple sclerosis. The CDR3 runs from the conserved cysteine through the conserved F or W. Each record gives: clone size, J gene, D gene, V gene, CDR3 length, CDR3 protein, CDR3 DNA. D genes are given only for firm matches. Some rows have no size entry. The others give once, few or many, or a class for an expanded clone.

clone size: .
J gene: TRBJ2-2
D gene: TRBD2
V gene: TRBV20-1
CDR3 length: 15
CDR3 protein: CSARESGGGIGELFF
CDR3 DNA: TGCAGTGCTAGAGAATCGGGGGGTGGAATCGGGGAGCTGTTTTTT

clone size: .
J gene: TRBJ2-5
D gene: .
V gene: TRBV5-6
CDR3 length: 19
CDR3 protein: CASSFAPSSEWGAEETQYF
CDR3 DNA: TGTGCCAGCAGCTTCGCACCGTCCAGTGAGTGGGGGGCTGAAGAGACCCAGTACTTC

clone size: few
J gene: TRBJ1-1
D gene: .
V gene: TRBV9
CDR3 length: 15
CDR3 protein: CASSVRGQMGTEAFF
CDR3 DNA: TGTGCCAGCAGCGTTAGGGGACAAATGGGCACTGAAGCTTTCTTT

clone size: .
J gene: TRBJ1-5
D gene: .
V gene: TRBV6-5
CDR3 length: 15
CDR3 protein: CASRPAGLRNQPQHF
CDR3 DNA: TGTGCCAGCAGACCTGCAGGGTTGAGGAATCAGCCCCAGCATTTT

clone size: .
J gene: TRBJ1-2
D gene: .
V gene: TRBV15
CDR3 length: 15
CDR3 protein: CATSRQRQGLYGYTF
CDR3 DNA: TGTGCCACCAGCAGACAGCGGCAGGGACTCTATGGCTACACCTTC

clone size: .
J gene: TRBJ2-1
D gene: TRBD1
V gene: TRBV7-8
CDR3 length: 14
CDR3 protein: CASSGQGIYNEQFF
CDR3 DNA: TGTGCCAGCAGCGGACAGGGAATTTACAATGAGCAGTTCTTC

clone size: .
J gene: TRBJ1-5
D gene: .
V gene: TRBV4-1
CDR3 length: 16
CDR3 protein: CASSQVGRQGDQPQHF
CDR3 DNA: TGCGCCAGCAGCCAAGTTGGACGTCAGGGAGATCAGCCCCAGCATTTT

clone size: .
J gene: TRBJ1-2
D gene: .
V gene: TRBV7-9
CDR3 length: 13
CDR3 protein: CASSLAWNYGYTF
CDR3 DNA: TGTGCCAGCAGCTTAGCGTGGAACTATGGCTACACCTTC

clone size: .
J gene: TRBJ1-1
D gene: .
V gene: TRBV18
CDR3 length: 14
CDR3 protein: CASSPLTSDTEAFF
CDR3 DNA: TGTGCCAGCTCACCGCTGACTTCGGACACTGAAGCTTTCTTT

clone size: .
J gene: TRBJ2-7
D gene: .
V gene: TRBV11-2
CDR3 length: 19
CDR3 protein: CASSLNQGGLRHYTYEQYF
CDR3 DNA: TGTGCCAGCAGCTTAAATCAGGGTGGGCTTCGGCACTACACCTACGAGCAGTACTTC

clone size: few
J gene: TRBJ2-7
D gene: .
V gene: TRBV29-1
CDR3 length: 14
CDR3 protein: CSVEKGRGTYEQYF
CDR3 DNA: TGCAGCGTTGAAAAGGGCAGGGGAACCTACGAGCAGTACTTC

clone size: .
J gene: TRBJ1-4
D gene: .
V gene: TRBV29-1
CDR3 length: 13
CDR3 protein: CSAFTRSPEKLFF
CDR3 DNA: TGCAGCGCTTTTACGAGGTCTCCGGAAAAACTGTTTTTT

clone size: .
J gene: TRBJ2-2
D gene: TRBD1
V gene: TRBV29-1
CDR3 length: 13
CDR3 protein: CSVSTGTGRELFF
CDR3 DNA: TGCAGCGTTTCTACCGGGACAGGGAGGGAGCTGTTTTTT

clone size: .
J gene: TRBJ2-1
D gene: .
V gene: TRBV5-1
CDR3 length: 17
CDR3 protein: CASSFPLAGASYNEQFF
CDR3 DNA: TGCGCCAGCAGCTTTCCCCTGGCGGGGGCCTCCTACAATGAGCAGTTCTTC

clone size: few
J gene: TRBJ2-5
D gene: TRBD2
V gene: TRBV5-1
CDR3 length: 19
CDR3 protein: CASSLGVTSSAKTQETRYF
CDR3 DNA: TGCGCCAGCAGCTTGGGGGTGACTAGCTCGGCTAAGACACAAGAGACCCGGTACTTC